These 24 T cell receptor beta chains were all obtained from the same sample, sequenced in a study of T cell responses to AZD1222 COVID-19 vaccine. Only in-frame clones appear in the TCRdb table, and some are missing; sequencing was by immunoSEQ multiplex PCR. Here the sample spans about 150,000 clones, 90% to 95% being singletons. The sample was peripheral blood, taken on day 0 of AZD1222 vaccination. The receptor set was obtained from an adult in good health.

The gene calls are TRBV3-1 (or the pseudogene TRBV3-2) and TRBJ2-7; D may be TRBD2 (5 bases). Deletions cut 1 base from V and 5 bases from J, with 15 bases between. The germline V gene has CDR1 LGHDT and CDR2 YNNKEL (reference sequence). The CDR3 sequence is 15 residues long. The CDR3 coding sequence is TGTGCCAGCAGCCAAGGGTCTGAGCGAGGGCACGAGCAGTACTTC. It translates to CASSQGSERGHEQYF.

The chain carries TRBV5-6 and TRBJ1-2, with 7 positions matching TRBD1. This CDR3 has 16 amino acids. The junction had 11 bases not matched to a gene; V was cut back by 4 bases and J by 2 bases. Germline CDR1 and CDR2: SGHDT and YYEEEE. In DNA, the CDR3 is TGTGCCAGCAGCGCAGGGACAGATTTTTTAAACTATGGCTACACCTTC. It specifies CASSAGTDFLNYGYTF.

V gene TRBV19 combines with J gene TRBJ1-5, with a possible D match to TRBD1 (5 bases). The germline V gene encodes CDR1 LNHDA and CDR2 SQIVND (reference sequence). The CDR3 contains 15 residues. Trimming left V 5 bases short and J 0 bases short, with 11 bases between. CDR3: CASSAQGYSNQPQHF. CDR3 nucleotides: TGTGCCAGTAGTGCTCAGGGTTATAGCAATCAGCCCCAGCATTTT.

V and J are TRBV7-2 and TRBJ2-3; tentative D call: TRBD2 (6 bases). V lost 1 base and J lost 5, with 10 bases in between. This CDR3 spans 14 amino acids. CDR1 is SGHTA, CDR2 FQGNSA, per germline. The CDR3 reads CASSLGGGVDTQYF. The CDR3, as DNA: TGTGCCAGCAGCTTAGGAGGAGGGGTAGATACGCAGTATTTT. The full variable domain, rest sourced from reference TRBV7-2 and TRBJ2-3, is GAGVSQSPSNKVTEKGKDVELRCDPISGHTALYWYRQSLGQGLEFLIYFQGNSAPDKSGLPSDRFSAERTGGSVSTLTIQRTQQEDSAVYLCASSLGGGVDTQYFGPGTRLTVL.

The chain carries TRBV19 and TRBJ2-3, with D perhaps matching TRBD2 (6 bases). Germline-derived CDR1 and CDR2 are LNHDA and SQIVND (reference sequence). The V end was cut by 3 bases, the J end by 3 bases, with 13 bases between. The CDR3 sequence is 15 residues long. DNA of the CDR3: TGTGCCAGTAGTATTCTATTTGCGGGAACAGATACGCAGTATTTT. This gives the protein CASSILFAGTDTQYF. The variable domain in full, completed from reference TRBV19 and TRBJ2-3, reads DGGITQSPKYLFRKEGQNVTLSCEQNLNHDAMYWYRQDPGQGLRLIYYSQIVNDFQKGDIAEGYSVSREKKESFPLTVTSAQKNPTAFYLCASSILFAGTDTQYFGPGTRLTVL.

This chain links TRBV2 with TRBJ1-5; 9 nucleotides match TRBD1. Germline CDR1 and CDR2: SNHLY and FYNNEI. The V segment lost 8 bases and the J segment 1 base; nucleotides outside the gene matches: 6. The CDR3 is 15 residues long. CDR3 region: CASGQGMISNQPQHF. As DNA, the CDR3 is TGTGCCAGCGGACAGGGGATGATAAGCAATCAGCCCCAGCATTTT.

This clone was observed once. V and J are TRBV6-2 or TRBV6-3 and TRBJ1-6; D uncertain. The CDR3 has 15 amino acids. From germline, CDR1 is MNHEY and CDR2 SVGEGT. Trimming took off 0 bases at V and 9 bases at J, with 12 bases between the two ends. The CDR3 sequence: CASSYSNGIGSPLHF. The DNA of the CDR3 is TGTGCCAGCAGTTACTCGAACGGGATTGGTTCACCCCTCCACTTT.

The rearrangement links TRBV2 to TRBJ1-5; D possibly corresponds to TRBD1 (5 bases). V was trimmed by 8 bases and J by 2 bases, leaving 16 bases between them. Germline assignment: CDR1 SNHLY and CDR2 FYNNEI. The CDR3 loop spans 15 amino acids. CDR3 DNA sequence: TGTGCCAGCGTCGCGAACAGGCTCGGCAATCAGCCCCAGCATTTT. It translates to CASVANRLGNQPQHF.

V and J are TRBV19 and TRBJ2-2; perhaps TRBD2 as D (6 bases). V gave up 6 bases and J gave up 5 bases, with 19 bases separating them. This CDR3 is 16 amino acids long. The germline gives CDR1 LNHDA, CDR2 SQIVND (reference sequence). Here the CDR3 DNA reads TGTGCCAGTAGCGAGGACGGAGGGTATCCAACCGGGGAGCTGTTTTTT. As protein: CASSEDGGYPTGELFF.

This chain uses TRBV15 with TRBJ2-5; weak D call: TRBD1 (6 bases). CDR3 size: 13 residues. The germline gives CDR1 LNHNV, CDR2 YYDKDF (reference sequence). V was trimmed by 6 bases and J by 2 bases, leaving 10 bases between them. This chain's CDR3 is CATRPGTQETQYF. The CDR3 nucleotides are TGTGCCACCAGACCCGGGACACAAGAGACCCAGTACTTC.

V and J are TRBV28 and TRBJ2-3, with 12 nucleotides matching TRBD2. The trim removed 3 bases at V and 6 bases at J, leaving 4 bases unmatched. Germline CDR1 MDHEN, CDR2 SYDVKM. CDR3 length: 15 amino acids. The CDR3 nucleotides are TGTGCCAGCAGTTTGGGACTAGCGGGTAGGGATACGCAGTATTTT. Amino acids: CASSLGLAGRDTQYF.

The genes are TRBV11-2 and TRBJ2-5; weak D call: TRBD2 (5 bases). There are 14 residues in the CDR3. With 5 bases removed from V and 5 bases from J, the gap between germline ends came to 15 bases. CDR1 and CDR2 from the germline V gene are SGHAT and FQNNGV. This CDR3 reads CASSATWEQETQYF. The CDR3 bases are TGTGCCAGCAGCGCCACGTGGGAGCAGGAGACCCAGTACTTC.

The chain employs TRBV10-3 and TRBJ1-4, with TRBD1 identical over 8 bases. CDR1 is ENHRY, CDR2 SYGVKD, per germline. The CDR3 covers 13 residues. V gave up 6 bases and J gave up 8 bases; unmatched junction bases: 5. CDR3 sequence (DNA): TGTGCCATCAGAGACGGACAGGGAGAAAAACTGTTTTTT. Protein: CAIRDGQGEKLFF.

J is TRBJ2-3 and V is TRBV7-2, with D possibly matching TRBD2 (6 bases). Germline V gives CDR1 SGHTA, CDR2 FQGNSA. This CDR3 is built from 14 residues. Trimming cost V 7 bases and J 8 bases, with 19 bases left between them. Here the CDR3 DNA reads TGTGCCAGCACCCTGGCCGGGACTTCGTCTACGCAGTATTTT. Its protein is CASTLAGTSSTQYF.

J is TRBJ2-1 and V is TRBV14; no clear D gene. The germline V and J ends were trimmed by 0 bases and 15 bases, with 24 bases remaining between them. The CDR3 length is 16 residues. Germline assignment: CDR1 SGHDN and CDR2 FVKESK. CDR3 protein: CASSQDLSFGAGQPFF. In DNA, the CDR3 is TGTGCCAGCAGCCAAGATCTAAGTTTTGGTGCTGGCCAGCCGTTCTTC.

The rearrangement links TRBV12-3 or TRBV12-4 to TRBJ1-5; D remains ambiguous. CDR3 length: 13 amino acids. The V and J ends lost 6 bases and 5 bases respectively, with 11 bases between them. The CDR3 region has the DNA TGTGCCAGCAGACTTGATTCTTATCAGCCCCAGCATTTT. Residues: CASRLDSYQPQHF.

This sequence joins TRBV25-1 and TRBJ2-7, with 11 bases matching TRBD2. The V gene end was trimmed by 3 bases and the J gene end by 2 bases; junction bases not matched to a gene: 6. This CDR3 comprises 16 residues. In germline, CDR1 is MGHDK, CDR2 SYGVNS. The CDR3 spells CASSDLTSGSTYEQYF. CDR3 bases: TGTGCCAGCAGTGATCTAACTAGCGGGAGTACCTACGAGCAGTACTTC.

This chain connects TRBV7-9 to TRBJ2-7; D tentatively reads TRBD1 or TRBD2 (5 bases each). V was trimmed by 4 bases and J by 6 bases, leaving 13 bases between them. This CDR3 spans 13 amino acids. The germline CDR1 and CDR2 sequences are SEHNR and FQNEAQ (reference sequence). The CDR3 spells CASSWNAGAEQYF. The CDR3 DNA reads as TGTGCCAGCAGCTGGAATGCCGGGGCCGAGCAGTACTTC.

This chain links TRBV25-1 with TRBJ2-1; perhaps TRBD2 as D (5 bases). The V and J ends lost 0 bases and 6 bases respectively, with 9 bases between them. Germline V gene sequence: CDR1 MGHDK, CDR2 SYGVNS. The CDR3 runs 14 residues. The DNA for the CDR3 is TGTGCCAGCAGTGAATACGGGGTGTTCAATGAGCAGTTCTTC. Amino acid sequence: CASSEYGVFNEQFF.

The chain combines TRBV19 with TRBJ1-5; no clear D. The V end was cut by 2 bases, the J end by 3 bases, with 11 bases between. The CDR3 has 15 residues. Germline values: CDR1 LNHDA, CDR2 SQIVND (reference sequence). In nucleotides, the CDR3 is TGTGCCAGTAGTATATTAGGAGGTGCCAATCAGCCCCAGCATTTT. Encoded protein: CASSILGGANQPQHF. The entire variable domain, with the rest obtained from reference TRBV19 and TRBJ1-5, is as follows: DGGITQSPKYLFRKEGQNVTLSCEQNLNHDAMYWYRQDPGQGLRLIYYSQIVNDFQKGDIAEGYSVSREKKESFPLTVTSAQKNPTAFYLCASSILGGANQPQHFGDGTRLSIL.

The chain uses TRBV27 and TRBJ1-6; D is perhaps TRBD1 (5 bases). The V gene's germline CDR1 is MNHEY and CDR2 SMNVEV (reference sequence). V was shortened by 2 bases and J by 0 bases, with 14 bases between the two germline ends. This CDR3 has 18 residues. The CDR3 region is CASSLQGFGSSYNSPLHF. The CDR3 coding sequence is TGTGCCAGCAGTTTACAGGGTTTTGGCAGCTCCTATAATTCACCCCTCCACTTT.

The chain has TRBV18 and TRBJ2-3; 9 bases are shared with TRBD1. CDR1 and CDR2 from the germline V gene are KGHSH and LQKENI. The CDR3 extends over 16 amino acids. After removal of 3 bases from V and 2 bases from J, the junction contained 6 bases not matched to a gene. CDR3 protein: CASSPPGQGLTDTQYF. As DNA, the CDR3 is TGTGCCAGCTCACCCCCGGGACAGGGACTCACAGATACGCAGTATTTT.

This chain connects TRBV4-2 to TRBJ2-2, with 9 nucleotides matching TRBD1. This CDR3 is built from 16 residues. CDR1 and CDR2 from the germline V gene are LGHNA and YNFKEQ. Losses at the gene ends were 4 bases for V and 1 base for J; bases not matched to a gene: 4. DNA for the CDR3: TGTGCCAGCAGCCCGCTGGACAGGGGGAACACCGGGGAGCTGTTTTTT. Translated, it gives CASSPLDRGNTGELFF.

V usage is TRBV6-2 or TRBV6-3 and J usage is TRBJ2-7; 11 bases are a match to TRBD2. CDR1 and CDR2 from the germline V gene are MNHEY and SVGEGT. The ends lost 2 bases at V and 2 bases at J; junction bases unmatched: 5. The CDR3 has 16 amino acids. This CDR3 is CASSYPPTSGTYEQYF. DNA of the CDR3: TGTGCCAGCAGTTACCCCCCGACTAGCGGGACCTACGAGCAGTACTTC.